These 13 T cell receptor beta chains came from one sample sequenced in a study of cytomegalovirus exposure and HLA in healthy donors. PCR involved 60 Vbeta and 13 Jbeta primers. Assay used: immunoSEQ multiplex PCR; TCRdb lists only in-frame clones, some missing. The table includes about 99,000 clones, over 60% detected once. The sample was PBMCs. The receptors stem from a male donor in good health and CMV-seropositive.

The CDR3 DNA reads as TGCGCCAGCAGCTCTGGGGACACCTATGGCTACACCTTC. Its translation: CASSSGDTYGYTF. This sequence joins TRBV5-1 and TRBJ1-2; D might be TRBD1 (6 bases). V was trimmed by 3 bases and J by 4 bases, leaving 10 bases between them. This CDR3 has 13 residues. Germline assignment: CDR1 SGHRS and CDR2 YFSETQ.

The chain recombines TRBV19 with TRBJ2-7; 8 bases fit TRBD1. In germline, CDR1 is LNHDA, CDR2 SQIVND (reference sequence). The J segment lost 2 bases and the V segment lost 5 bases, leaving 8 bases of the junction unmatched. This CDR3 has 15 amino acids. The CDR3 spells CASSDRRTGTYEQYF. The CDR3 DNA reads TGTGCCAGTAGTGATAGAAGGACAGGGACCTACGAGCAGTACTTC.

V gene TRBV5-1 combines with J gene TRBJ1-1; a possible D gene is TRBD1 (6 bases). Trimming removed 1 base from V and 3 bases from J, with 13 bases in between. The CDR3 sequence is 15 residues long. CDR1 SGHRS and CDR2 YFSETQ come from the germline V gene. The CDR3 loop reads CASSLQQGGDTEAFF. CDR3 nucleotides: TGCGCCAGCAGCTTGCAACAGGGAGGGGACACTGAAGCTTTCTTT.

This clone was seen once. The chain joins TRBV29-1 to TRBJ1-1; the D gene is possibly TRBD1 (6 bases). Germline V gives CDR1 SQVTM, CDR2 ANQGSEA. This CDR3 region has 13 residues. Between the trimmed V and J ends, which lost 4 bases and 11 bases, there was a span of 20 bases. DNA for the CDR3: TGCAGCGTTGGGGATGACAGGATTCGAGGGGCTTTCTTT. Protein: CSVGDDRIRGAFF.

The V and J genes are TRBV25-1 and TRBJ2-7; 9 nucleotides agree with TRBD1. CDR3 length: 14 amino acids. Germline V CDR1 and CDR2: MGHDK, SYGVNS. Unmatched junction bases numbered 8, after V lost 6 bases and J lost 5 bases. The CDR3 loop is CASSLSRDRDEQYF. The CDR3 coding sequence is TGTGCCAGCAGCCTGTCCCGGGACAGGGACGAGCAGTACTTC.

This CDR3 is CASSAAIEETQYF. CDR3 bases: TGTGCCAGCAGCGCCGCGATTGAAGAGACCCAGTACTTC. This sequence joins TRBV9 and TRBJ2-5; D not resolved. Trimming stripped 3 bases from V and 3 bases from J, with 9 bases between. This CDR3 region has 13 residues. Germline CDR1 is SGDLS and CDR2 is YYNGEE.

V is TRBV19 and J is TRBJ2-5; D remains ambiguous. The CDR3 is 13 residues long. Trimming cost V 5 bases and J 4 bases, with 11 bases left between them. Germline V gene data show CDR1 as LNHDA and CDR2 as SQIVND (reference sequence). The CDR3 region is CASSSPGGETQYF. CDR3 sequence (DNA): TGTGCCAGTAGTTCCCCCGGCGGAGAGACCCAGTACTTC. Complete variable domain (other parts from reference TRBV19 and TRBJ2-5): DGGITQSPKYLFRKEGQNVTLSCEQNLNHDAMYWYRQDPGQGLRLIYYSQIVNDFQKGDIAEGYSVSREKKESFPLTVTSAQKNPTAFYLCASSSPGGETQYFGPGTRLLVL.

V gene TRBV13 combines with J gene TRBJ1-6, with 7 bases fitting TRBD1. In germline, CDR1 is PRHDT, CDR2 FYEKMQ (reference sequence). J lost 6 bases, V lost 3 bases, and 5 bases had no gene match. This CDR3 spans 15 amino acids. Here the CDR3 reads CASSFRDRANSPLHF. The CDR3, as DNA: TGTGCCAGCAGCTTCCGGGACAGAGCTAATTCACCCCTCCACTTT.

This chain joins TRBV5-8 and TRBJ1-1; 7 bases map to TRBD1. Germline assignment: CDR1 SGHTS and CDR2 YDEGEE. V shed 7 bases, J shed 1 base, and the junction held 7 bases outside the gene matches. The CDR3 loop spans 14 amino acids. DNA for the CDR3: TGTGCCAGCGCCCCCAGGGGGTCGAACACTGAAGCTTTCTTT. As protein: CASAPRGSNTEAFF. Combining the CDR3 with reference TRBV5-8 and TRBJ1-1 gives the whole variable domain EAGVTQSPTHLIKTRGQQATLRCSPISGHTSVYWYQQALGLGLQFLLWYDEGEERNRGNFPPRFSGRQFPNYSSELNVNALELEDSALYLCASAPRGSNTEAFFGQGTRLTVV.

The chain couples TRBV30 to TRBJ1-4; D call uncertain. V shed 1 base and J shed 4 bases, with 7 bases lying between them. From germline, CDR1 is GTSNPN and CDR2 SVGIG (reference sequence). The CDR3 is 13 amino acids. The CDR3 nucleotides read TGTGCCTGGAGTGGGCAGATTAATGAAAAACTGTTTTTT. Encoded protein: CAWSGQINEKLFF.

This clone was found once. This chain joins TRBV6-1 and TRBJ2-7; 8 positions match TRBD2. V dropped 4 bases and J dropped 6; count of bases not matched to a gene: 11. The germline V gene has CDR1 MNHNS and CDR2 SASEGT. This CDR3 spans 15 amino acids. DNA of the CDR3: TGTGCCAGCAGTGGTCGGGGGGGTGGGGTCGGCGAGCAGTACTTC. Its protein is CASSGRGGGVGEQYF.

The rearrangement joins TRBV30 to TRBJ2-7; TRBD2 might be the D (5 bases). Germline V gene sequence: CDR1 GTSNPN, CDR2 SVGIG (reference sequence). Deletions cut 5 bases from V and 7 bases from J, with 12 bases between. The CDR3 is 11 residues long. The CDR3: CAWGRSGEQYF. DNA for the CDR3: TGTGCCTGGGGACGTTCGGGAGAGCAGTACTTC.

This clone was detected a few times. The chain links TRBV28 to TRBJ1-1; D ambiguous. Germline CDR1 and CDR2: MDHEN and SYDVKM. Trimming cost V 5 bases and J 8 bases, with 9 bases left between them. There are 11 residues in the CDR3. CDR3 sequence: CASSPGREAFF. CDR3 coding DNA: TGTGCCAGCAGTCCCGGCAGGGAAGCTTTCTTT.